This entry concerns a single T cell receptor (beta chain). The junction departs from the called germline gene at one end, perhaps through a read error. The data are from a study of identical twins' blood T cells. Using its own MiXCR run on the 5' RACE reads, TCRdb lists one record per CDR3 protein. Among a few hundred thousand distinct CDR3 sequences, around 30% were seen once, and the ten largest hold 5.5% to 6.5%. Germline lookup yields CDR1 SEHNR and CDR2 FQNEAQ (reference sequence). CDR3 size: 13 residues. Sequencing was carried out using PBMCs. The chain joins TRBV7-9 to TRBJ2-7, with 11 bases aligning to TRBD2. The receptor was isolated from a woman aged 18-49 years in good health. The CDR3 spells CASSTSGVNERYF. Here the CDR3 DNA reads TGTGCCAGTTCGACTAGCGGGGTTAACGAGCGGTACTTC.